Listed below are T cell receptor beta chains from one sample, sequenced in a study of tumor and adjacent non-tumor tissue in lung cancer. TCRdb itself ran the multiplex PCR reads through MiXCR, one entry per CDR3 protein. The table records about 120,000 distinct CDR3 sequences, about 66% of them present only once. The source material was lung tumor tissue. These receptors were obtained from a man in his thirties or forties with non-small cell lung cancer. Both conserved end residues are part of each CDR3. The order of the fields is clone size, CDR3 length, V gene, J gene, D gene, CDR3 DNA, CDR3 protein. The D gene is left open where the match is weak. Size is omitted from some rows. Given values are once, few, many or a class for expanded clones.

>NA|14|TRBV6-1|TRBJ1-1|NA
TGTACTAGCAGTGAAGTAGAATGGGACACTGAAGCTTTCTTT
CTSSEVEWDTEAFF
>few|15|TRBV12-3/TRBV12-4|TRBJ2-4|NA
TGTGCCAGCAGTCGGGCAGGGGGGGGCAAAAACATTCAGTACTTC
CASSRAGGGKNIQYF
>few|13|TRBV20-1|TRBJ2-3|NA
TGCAGTGCTAGAGGGCTGAGCCCGGATACGCGGTATTTT
CSARGLSPDTRYF
>many|16|TRBV20-1|TRBJ1-1|TRBD1
TGCAGACCTCAGACCGGGACAGAATGGGCGAACACTGAAGCTTTCTTT
CRPQTGTEWANTEAFF
>NA|13|TRBV11-2|TRBJ1-2|NA
TGTGCCAGCAGCCCCTTCGGCAAGTGTGGTTACACCTTC
CASSPFGKCGYTF
>NA|15|TRBV30|TRBJ1-6|NA
TGTGCCTGGAAGCTTGTCGCTGGAGTAAATTCACCCATCCACTTT
CAWKLVAGVNSPIHF
>NA|13|TRBV20-1|TRBJ2-5|NA
TGCAGTGCTAACCGGGACGAACAAGAGGCCCAGTACTTT
CSANRDEQEAQYF
>many|14|TRBV4-3|TRBJ2-7|NA
TGCGCCAGCAGCCAAGATGCGAGCTCCTACGAGCAGTACTTC
CASSQDASSYEQYF
>NA|15|TRBV6-5|TRBJ1-5|NA
TGTGCCAGTTCGAAGGGTTCGGTAAGCAATCAGGCACAGCATTTT
CASSKGSVSNQAQHF
>medium-sized|13|TRBV5-4|TRBJ2-5|NA
TGTGCCAGCAGCTTGGCGGTACAAGAGACCCAGTACTTC
CASSLAVQETQYF
>once|14|TRBV11-2|TRBJ2-3|NA
TGTGCCAGCAGGGGTACTAGCAACACAGATACGCAGTATTTT
CASRGTSNTDTQYF
>many|13|TRBV29-1|TRBJ1-4|NA
TGCAGCGTCCCCGGGGCAGGGAATGAAAAACTGTTTTTT
CSVPGAGNEKLFF
>NA|15|TRBV20-1|TRBJ2-5|TRBD2
TGCAGTGCTAGAGATTTTGGACTAGTGGAAGAGACCCTGTACTTC
CSARDFGLVEETLYF
>NA|13|TRBV20-1|TRBJ2-1|NA
TGCGGTGCTAGGAAGGGGACCTGCAATGAGCAGTTCTTC
CGARKGTCNEQFF
>many|17|TRBV12-3/TRBV12-4|TRBJ2-2|TRBD2
TGTGCCAGCAGCCGGGGACTAGCGGGACGGAACGCCGGGGAGCTGTTTTTT
CASSRGLAGRNAGELFF
>NA|14|TRBV7-2|TRBJ2-3|TRBD2
TGTGTCAGCAGCCTGACTAGCGGGGGAGATACGCAGTATTTT
CVSSLTSGGDTQYF
>many|12|TRBV20-1|TRBJ2-3|NA
TGCAGTGCTAGACCCGGGGGAGATACGCAGTATTTT
CSARPGGDTQYF
>many|16|TRBV24-1|TRBJ2-5|TRBD2
TGTGCCACCAGTGATTTGAGTCCTAGCGGACTGGAGACCCAGTACTTC
CATSDLSPSGLETQYF
>NA|14|TRBV30|TRBJ1-5|NA
TGTGCCCGGAGTTTAAACGAGGGGATACAGCCCCAGCATTTT
CARSLNEGIQPQHF
>many|19|TRBV12-3/TRBV12-4|TRBJ2-4|NA
TGTGCCAGCAGTTCAGGGTATGGGGGTTCGATCCAAGCCAAAAACATTCAGTACTTC
CASSSGYGGSIQAKNIQYF
>NA|14|TRBV6-2/TRBV6-3|TRBJ1-5|NA
TGTGCCAGCAGTTACTCGTATAGCAATCAGCCCCAGCATTTT
CASSYSYSNQPQHF
>many|13|TRBV12-3/TRBV12-4|TRBJ1-2|TRBD1
TGTGCCACCACGACAGGGGACTCCTATGGCTACACCTTC
CATTTGDSYGYTF
>few|16|TRBV12-3/TRBV12-4|TRBJ1-2|TRBD1
TGTGCCAGCAGTTTAGGCTGGGGACAGGGGGACTATGGCTACACCTTC
CASSLGWGQGDYGYTF
>once|14|TRBV12-3/TRBV12-4|TRBJ2-1|NA
TGTGCAGCACAGACAGCGAGTAGGTCGAAGGAGCAGTTCTTC
CAAQTASRSKEQFF
>NA|14|TRBV6-2/TRBV6-3|TRBJ2-7|TRBD2
TGTGCCAGTCTACCTAGCGGGGGCATCTACGAGCAGTACTTC
CASLPSGGIYEQYF
>NA|14|TRBV12-3/TRBV12-4|TRBJ1-1|NA
TGTGCCAGCAGTTTGGGGGGTAGGAACACTGAAGTTTTCTTT
CASSLGGRNTEVFF
>few|17|TRBV2|TRBJ2-2|TRBD2
TGTGCCAGCAGCCGGACTAGCGGGGGGGCGAACACCGGGGAGCTGTTTTTT
CASSRTSGGANTGELFF
>NA|16|TRBV23-1|TRBJ2-3|NA
TGCGCCAGCAGTCAATCTCAGCGGAGGAGCACAGATACGCAGTATTTT
CASSQSQRRSTDTQYF
>NA|13|TRBV11-2|TRBJ2-5|TRBD1
TGTGCCGGCAGCTTGAACAGGGGGGAGTCCCAGTACTTC
CAGSLNRGESQYF
>many|12|TRBV6-1|TRBJ1-5|NA
TGTGCCAGCAGTGAACTTGGTCAGCCCCAGCATTTT
CASSELGQPQHF
>many|13|TRBV29-1|TRBJ2-3|TRBD2
TGCAGCGTTACTAGCGATAGCACAGATACGCAGTATTTT
CSVTSDSTDTQYF
>NA|13|TRBV20-1|TRBJ2-1|NA
TGCAGTGCTAGACAGCCGGATGGGAATGAGCAGTTCTTC
CSARQPDGNEQFF
>NA|16|TRBV7-8|TRBJ2-1|NA
TGTGCCAGCAGCGCCCCCGGGAAGAGCTCCTACAATGAGCAGTTCTTC
CASSAPGKSSYNEQFF
>NA|15|TRBV24-1|TRBJ2-1|NA
TGTGCCACCAGTGATTGGGGCAAGGGGTACAATGAGCAGTTCTTC
CATSDWGKGYNEQFF
>NA|15|TRBV20-1|TRBJ2-1|TRBD2
TGCAATGCCCTGACCGGGACTAGCATTCTCCATGAGCAGATCTTC
CNALTGTSILHEQIF
>NA|17|TRBV24-1|TRBJ2-2|NA
TGTGCCACCAGTGATTTTGGGGAGCAGGGGAACACCCGGGAGCTGTTGTTT
CATSDFGEQGNTRELLF
>NA|15|TRBV5-4|TRBJ2-1|NA
TGTGCCAGCAGCTTGGAGGCGGGATCAGGCAATGAGCAGTTCTTC
CASSLEAGSGNEQFF
>once|15|TRBV5-6|TRBJ2-1|TRBD2
TGTGCCAGCTGCCCGGGGCTAGCGGAAAGGAATGAGCAGTGCTTC
CASCPGLAERNEQCF
>medium-sized|14|TRBV6-2/TRBV6-3|TRBJ1-6|TRBD1
TGTGCCAGCAGGCTGGACAGGGGTAATTCACCCCTCCACTTT
CASRLDRGNSPLHF
>NA|15|TRBV12-3/TRBV12-4|TRBJ2-7|TRBD2
TGTGCCAGCAGTTTGCGTCTAGCGGACACCTACGAGCAGTACTTC
CASSLRLADTYEQYF
>once|17|TRBV7-8|TRBJ1-5|NA
TGTGCCAACAGCTTAGGGCAGGGGATAACGGGCAATCAGTCCCAGCATTTT
CANSLGQGITGNQSQHF
>many|14|TRBV6-2/TRBV6-3|TRBJ2-1|TRBD2
TGTGCCAGCAGTTTAGCGGGGGGGCCGAATGAGCAGTTCTTC
CASSLAGGPNEQFF
>many|15|TRBV12-3/TRBV12-4|TRBJ2-2|NA
TGTGCCAGCAGTTTTGACGGGACCAACACCGGGGAGCTGTTTTTT
CASSFDGTNTGELFF
>NA|16|TRBV4-1|TRBJ2-1|TRBD2
TGCGCCAGCAGCCAAGTAAGCGGGGGGGCCGACAATGAGCAGTTCTTC
CASSQVSGGADNEQFF
>NA|15|TRBV20-1|TRBJ1-4|NA
TGCAGTGCAAAGAGGTCGGCATTACTAAGTGAAAAACTGTTTTTT
CSAKRSALLSEKLFF
>NA|15|TRBV11-3|TRBJ1-5|NA
TGTGCCAGCAGCCGGGGGGAGGGGGGCAATCAGTCCCAGCATTTT
CASSRGEGGNQSQHF
>medium-sized|14|TRBV4-3|TRBJ2-1|NA
TGCGCCAGCAGCCAGGATTACAGGGACAATGAGCAGTTCTTC
CASSQDYRDNEQFF
>few|13|TRBV14|TRBJ1-5|NA
TGTGCCAGCAGCCAAGGACTCAATCAGCCCCAGCATTTT
CASSQGLNQPQHF
>NA|15|TRBV11-2|TRBJ2-1|NA
TGTGCCAGCAGTGATCTAGCGACAGCATACAATGAGCATTTCTTC
CASSDLATAYNEHFF
>NA|14|TRBV6-5|TRBJ1-6|NA
TGTGCAAGCAGTTACATGGAGGGTATCTCACCCCTCTACTTT
CASSYMEGISPLYF
>NA|16|TRBV11-2|TRBJ2-7|TRBD1
TGTGCCAGCAGTCGAGGACGAGGGACAGGGATGAACGAGCAGTACTTC
CASSRGRGTGMNEQYF
>NA|14|TRBV20-1|TRBJ2-7|NA
TGCAGTCCTAGATATGTGGGAGGACACAACGAGCAGTACTTC
CSPRYVGGHNEQYF
>NA|15|TRBV4-1|TRBJ2-5|NA
TGCGCCAGCAGCCAAAGGGGATGGGGAGGAGAGATCCAGTACTTC
CASSQRGWGGEIQYF
>NA|14|TRBV29-1|TRBJ1-1|NA
TGCAGCGTAGAATCGGGTTCCGGGAGCACTGTAGCTTTCTTT
CSVESGSGSTVAFF